The T cell receptor beta chain under discussion was sequenced for a study of blood T cells in healthy people across ages. PCR was performed a second time for about 7 to 11 cycles using a sample-barcoded 5' primer and a J-beta primer mix. One entry per CDR3 protein, called by TCRdb with MiXCR from the 5' RACE reads. The sample consists of 800,000 to 1,300,000 distinct CDR3 sequences, around 25% of them appearing once. In its sample, this clonotype was seen a few times. Each sample gave at least 7 million isolated PBMCs. The V gene lost 5 bases and the J gene lost 0 bases, with 23 bases spanning the gap. This CDR3 comprises 19 residues. In germline, CDR1 is MNHNS, CDR2 SASEGT. In addition, the sample was reused for a study of T cells of mothers and their children. This second study notes: The cDNA synthesis received all extracted RNA, at about 1.5 ug per 15 ul.

The rearrangement joins TRBV6-1 to TRBJ1-3; D gene ambiguous. The sequenced sample was blood. The clonotype comes from a girl aged 2-10 years in good health. The CDR3 bases are TGTGCCAGCAGTATCGGACCCGACTGGAGTACCTACTCTGGAAACACCATATATTTT. Protein product: CASSIGPDWSTYSGNTIYF.